One sample yielded the 6 T cell receptor beta chains listed below, sequenced in a study of beta chain features in type 1 diabetes. Expressed TCRB transcripts were sequenced, since all the RNA that had been isolated was reverse transcribed. The assay was immunoSEQ multiplex PCR, and TCRdb's table has in-frame clones only and misses some. Of around 180,000 clones listed, roughly 7.1% are singletons. Broader study findings: All four CD4+ subsets from Type 1 diabetes patients carried moderately but significantly shorter TCRB CDR3s.

Antigen specificity for these receptors is unknown. Source material: central memory CD4+ T cells from blood. Source of these receptors: a woman aged 40 to 50 with type 1 diabetes.

This chain links TRBV5-6 with TRBJ2-3; 9 positions match TRBD2. Germline trimming cut 7 bases from V and 2 bases from J; bases unmatched to any gene: 5. CDR1 is SGHDT and CDR2 is YYEEEE in the germline V gene. This CDR3 spans 14 amino acids. CDR3 amino acids: CASGLAGSTDTQYF. CDR3 coding DNA: TGTGCCAGCGGTCTAGCGGGATCCACAGATACGCAGTATTTT.

The V gene is TRBV28, the J gene TRBJ1-2; no clear D. The CDR3 loop spans 14 amino acids. Germline CDR1 reads MDHEN; CDR2 reads SYDVKM. V was pared by 3 bases and J by 6 bases, with 14 bases between. The CDR3 coding sequence is TGTGCCAGCAGTTTGTACGTGGGTGGGCATGGCTACACCTTC. Its translation: CASSLYVGGHGYTF.

Only a few counts were recorded for this clone. The same CDR3 is also encoded by other DNA sequences in this sample. The gene calls are TRBV5-1 and TRBJ2-1; 8 bases match TRBD2. Per germline, CDR1 SGHRS and CDR2 YFSETQ. This CDR3 region has 15 residues. V lost 2 bases, J lost 7 bases, and 8 bases stayed unmatched. For the CDR3, the DNA is TGCGCCAGCAGCTTTCGGGGGGGTGAATCAAATGAGCAGTTCTTC. It is translated as CASSFRGGESNEQFF.

The V call is TRBV4-3, the J call TRBJ1-4; D is undetermined. The CDR3 is 15 residues long. With 1 base removed from V and 5 bases from J, the gap between germline ends came to 11 bases. Germline assignment: CDR1 LGHNA and CDR2 YSLEER. CDR3 in DNA: TGCGCCAGCAGCCAAGGAGGAACTGACAATGAAAAACTGTTTTTT. Encoded protein: CASSQGGTDNEKLFF.

This clone appeared a few times. V usage is TRBV5-1 and J usage is TRBJ2-1; 7 bases match TRBD2. V trimming: 0 bases; J trimming: 9 bases; junction bases outside the gene matches: 3. The CDR3 contains 13 residues. Looked up from germline, CDR1 is SGHRS and CDR2 is YFSETQ. The CDR3 spells CASSLAREGEQFF. For the CDR3, the DNA is TGCGCCAGCAGCTTGGCCAGGGAGGGTGAGCAGTTCTTC.

The V call is TRBV7-9, the J call TRBJ1-3; no clear D. The CDR3 loop spans 15 amino acids. From germline, CDR1 is SEHNR and CDR2 FQNEAQ (reference sequence). Trimming left V 1 base short and J 7 bases short, with 14 bases between. This CDR3 is CASSLGVERRNTIYF. CDR3 coding DNA: TGTGCCAGCAGCTTAGGCGTGGAGAGGCGGAACACCATATATTTT.